This TCR beta chain was recorded in a study of OX40 agonist ivuxolimab in advanced cancers. On the study more broadly: Two cutaneous melanoma patients and one hepatocellular carcinoma patient, three in all, had partial responses.

TCRdb keeps only in-frame clones here, not all; method: immunoSEQ multiplex PCR. The table shows 90,000 to 150,000 clones, with over 75% occurring only once. This TCR was recovered from an adult with an advanced solid tumor such as melanoma, head and neck, liver or kidney cancer. Sequenced material: CD4+ or CD8+ T cells sorted from blood, taken in a trial of the OX40 agonist ivuxolimab.

CDR3 loop: CASRGPGREDQYF. CDR3 nucleotides: TGTGCCAGCAGGGGGCCGGGACGGGAAGACCAGTACTTC. The chain is built from TRBV6-1 and TRBJ2-7; D tentatively fits TRBD1 or TRBD2 (5 bases each). With 6 bases removed from V and 10 bases from J, the gap between germline ends came to 19 bases. The CDR3 has 13 amino acids. Germline CDR1 MNHNS, CDR2 SASEGT.